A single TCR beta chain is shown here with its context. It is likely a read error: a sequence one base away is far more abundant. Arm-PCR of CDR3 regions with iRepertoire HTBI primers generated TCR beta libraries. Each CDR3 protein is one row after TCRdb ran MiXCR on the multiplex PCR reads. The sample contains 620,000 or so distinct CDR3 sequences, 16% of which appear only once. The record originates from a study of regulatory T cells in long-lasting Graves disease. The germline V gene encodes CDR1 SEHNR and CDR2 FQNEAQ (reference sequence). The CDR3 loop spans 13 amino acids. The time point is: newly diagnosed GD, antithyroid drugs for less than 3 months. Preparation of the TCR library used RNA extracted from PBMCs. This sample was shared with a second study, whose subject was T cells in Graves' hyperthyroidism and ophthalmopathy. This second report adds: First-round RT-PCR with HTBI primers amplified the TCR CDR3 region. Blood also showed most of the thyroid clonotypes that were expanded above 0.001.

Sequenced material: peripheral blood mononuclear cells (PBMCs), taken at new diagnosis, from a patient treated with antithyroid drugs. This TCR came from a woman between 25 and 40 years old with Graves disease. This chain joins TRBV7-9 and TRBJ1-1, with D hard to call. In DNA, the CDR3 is TGTGCCAGCAGCTTCGGTTTGAACACTGAAGTTTTCTTT. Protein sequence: CASSFGLNTEVFF. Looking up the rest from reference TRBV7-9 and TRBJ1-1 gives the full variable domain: DTGVSQNPRHKITKRGQNVTFRCDPISEHNRLYWYRQTLGQGPEFLTYFQNEAQLEKSRLLSDRFSAERPKGSFSTLEIQRTEQGDSAMYLCASSFGLNTEVFFGQGTRLTVV.